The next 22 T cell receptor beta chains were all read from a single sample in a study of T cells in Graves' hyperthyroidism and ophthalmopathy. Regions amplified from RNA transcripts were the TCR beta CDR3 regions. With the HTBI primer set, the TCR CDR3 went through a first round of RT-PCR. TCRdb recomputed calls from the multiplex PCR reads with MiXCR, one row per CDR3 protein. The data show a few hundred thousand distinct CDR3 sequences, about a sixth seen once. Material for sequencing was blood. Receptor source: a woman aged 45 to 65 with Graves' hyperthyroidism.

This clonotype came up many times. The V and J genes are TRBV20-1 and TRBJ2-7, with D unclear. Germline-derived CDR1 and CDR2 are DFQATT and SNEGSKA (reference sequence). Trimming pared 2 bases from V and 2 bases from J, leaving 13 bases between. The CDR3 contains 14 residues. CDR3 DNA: TGCAGTGCTAGAACATTGGACGGAGCCTACGAGCAGTACTTC. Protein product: CSARTLDGAYEQYF.

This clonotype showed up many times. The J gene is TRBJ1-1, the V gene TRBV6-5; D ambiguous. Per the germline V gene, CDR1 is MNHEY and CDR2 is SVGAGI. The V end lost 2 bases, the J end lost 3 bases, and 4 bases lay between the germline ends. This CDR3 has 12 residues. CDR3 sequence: CASSYGDTEAFF. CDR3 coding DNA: TGTGCCAGCAGTTACGGGGACACTGAAGCTTTCTTT.

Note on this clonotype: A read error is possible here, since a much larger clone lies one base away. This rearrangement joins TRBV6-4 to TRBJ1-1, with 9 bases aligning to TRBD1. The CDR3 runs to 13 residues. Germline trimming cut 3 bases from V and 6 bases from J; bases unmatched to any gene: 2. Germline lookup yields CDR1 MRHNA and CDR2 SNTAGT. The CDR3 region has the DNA TGTGCCAGCAGTGAAACAGGGGGCCCTGAAGCTTTCTTT. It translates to CASSETGGPEAFF.

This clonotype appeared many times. This CDR3 is CASSLGDSRDYGYTF. DNA for the CDR3: TGCGCCAGCAGCTTGGGGGACAGTCGTGACTATGGCTACACCTTC. The chain uses TRBV5-1 and TRBJ1-2; 7 bases are a match to TRBD1. The CDR3 covers 15 residues. V shed 0 bases and J 3 bases; nucleotides not matched to a gene: 5. The germline V gene encodes CDR1 SGHRS and CDR2 YFSETQ.

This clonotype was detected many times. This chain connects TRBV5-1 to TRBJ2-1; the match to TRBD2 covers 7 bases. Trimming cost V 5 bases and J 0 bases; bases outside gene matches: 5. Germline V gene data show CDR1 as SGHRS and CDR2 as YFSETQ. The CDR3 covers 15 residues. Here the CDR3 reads CASRVSGTSYNEQFF. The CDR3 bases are TGCGCCAGCAGAGTAAGCGGGACCTCCTACAATGAGCAGTTCTTC.

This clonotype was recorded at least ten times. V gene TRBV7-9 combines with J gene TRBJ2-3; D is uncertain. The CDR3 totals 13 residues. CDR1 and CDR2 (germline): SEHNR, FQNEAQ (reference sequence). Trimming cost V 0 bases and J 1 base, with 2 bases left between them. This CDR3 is CASSLARTDTQYF. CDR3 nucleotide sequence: TGTGCCAGCAGCTTAGCTCGCACAGATACGCAGTATTTT.

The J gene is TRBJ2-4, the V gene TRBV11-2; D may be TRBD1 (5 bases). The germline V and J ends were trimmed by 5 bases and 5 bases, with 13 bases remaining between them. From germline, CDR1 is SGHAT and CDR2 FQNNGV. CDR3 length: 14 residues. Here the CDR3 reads CASSHYRSENIQYF. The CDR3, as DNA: TGTGCCAGCAGCCATTACAGGTCCGAAAACATTCAGTACTTC.

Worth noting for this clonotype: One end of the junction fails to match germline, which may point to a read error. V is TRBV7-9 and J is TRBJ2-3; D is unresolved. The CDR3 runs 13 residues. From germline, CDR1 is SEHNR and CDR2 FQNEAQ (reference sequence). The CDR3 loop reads CVSSPESTDTRYF. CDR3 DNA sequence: TGTGTCAGCAGCCCTGAGTCCACAGATACGCGGTATTTT.

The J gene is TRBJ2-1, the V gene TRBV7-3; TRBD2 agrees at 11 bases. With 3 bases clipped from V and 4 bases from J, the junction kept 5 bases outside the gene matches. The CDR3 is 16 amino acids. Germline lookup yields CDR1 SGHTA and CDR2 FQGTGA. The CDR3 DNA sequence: TGTGCCAGCAGCTTGGCGGGACTAGCGGTTTACAATGAGCAGTTCTTC. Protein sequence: CASSLAGLAVYNEQFF.

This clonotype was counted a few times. The CDR3 DNA reads as TGTGCCAGCCGAGGGACTGGTAGAGATACGCAGTATTTT. Translated, it gives CASRGTGRDTQYF. This chain joins TRBV28 and TRBJ2-3, with TRBD2 as a possible D gene (6 bases). Germline V gene sequence: CDR1 MDHEN, CDR2 SYDVKM. This CDR3 has 13 residues. V was clipped by 8 bases and J by 5 bases, with 14 bases between them.

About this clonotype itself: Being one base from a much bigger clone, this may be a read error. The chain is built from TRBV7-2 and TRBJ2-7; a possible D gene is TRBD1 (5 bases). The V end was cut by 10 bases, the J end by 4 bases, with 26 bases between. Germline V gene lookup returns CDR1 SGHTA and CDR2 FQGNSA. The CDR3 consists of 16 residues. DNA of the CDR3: TGTGCCACCGGTGATTCGATCTCAGGGTTCGGTTACGAGCAGTACTTC. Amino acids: CATGDSISGFGYEQYF.

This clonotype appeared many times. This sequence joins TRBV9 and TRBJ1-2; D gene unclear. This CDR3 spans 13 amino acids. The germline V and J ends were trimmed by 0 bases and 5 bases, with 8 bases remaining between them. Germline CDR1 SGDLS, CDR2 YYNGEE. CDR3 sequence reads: CASSVDSGYGYTF. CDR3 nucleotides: TGTGCCAGCAGCGTAGACTCTGGGTATGGCTACACCTTC.

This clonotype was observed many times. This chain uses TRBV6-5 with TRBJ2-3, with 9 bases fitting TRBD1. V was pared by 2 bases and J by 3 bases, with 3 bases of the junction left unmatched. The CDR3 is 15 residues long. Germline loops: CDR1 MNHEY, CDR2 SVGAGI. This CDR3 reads CASSYLTGGTDTQYF. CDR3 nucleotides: TGTGCCAGCAGTTACCTGACAGGGGGTACAGATACGCAGTATTTT.

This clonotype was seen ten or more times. This CDR3 is CATSVRTGGWNEQFF. The CDR3 DNA sequence: TGTGCCACCAGTGTTAGGACAGGGGGATGGAATGAGCAGTTCTTC. The V gene is TRBV24-1, the J gene TRBJ2-1, with 10 bases matching TRBD1. CDR3 size: 15 residues. With V trimmed by 5 bases and J by 7 bases, 7 bases remained unmatched. In germline, CDR1 is KGHDR, CDR2 SFDVKD.

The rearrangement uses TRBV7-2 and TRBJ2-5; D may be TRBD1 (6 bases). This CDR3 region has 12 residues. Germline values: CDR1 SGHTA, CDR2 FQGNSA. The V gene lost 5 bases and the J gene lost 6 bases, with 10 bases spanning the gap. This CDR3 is CASSLDRQTQYF. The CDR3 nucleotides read TGTGCCAGCAGCCTAGACAGGCAGACCCAGTACTTC.

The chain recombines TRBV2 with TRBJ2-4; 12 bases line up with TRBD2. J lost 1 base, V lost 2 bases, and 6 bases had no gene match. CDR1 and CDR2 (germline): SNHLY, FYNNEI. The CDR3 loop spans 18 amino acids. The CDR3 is CASSERLAGAGAKNIQYF. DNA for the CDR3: TGTGCCAGCAGTGAAAGACTAGCGGGGGCGGGTGCCAAAAACATTCAGTACTTC.

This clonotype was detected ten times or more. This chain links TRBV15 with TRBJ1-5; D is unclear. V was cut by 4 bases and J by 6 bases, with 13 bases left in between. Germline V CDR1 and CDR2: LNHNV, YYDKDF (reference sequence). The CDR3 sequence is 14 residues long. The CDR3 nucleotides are TGTGCCACCAGCACCCGAAGGGAACGTCAGCCCCAGCATTTT. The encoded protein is CATSTRRERQPQHF. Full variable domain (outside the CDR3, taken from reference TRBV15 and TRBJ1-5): DAMVIQNPRYQVTQFGKPVTLSCSQTLNHNVMYWYQQKSSQAPKLLFHYYDKDFNNEADTPDNFQSRRPNTSFCFLDIRSPGLGDTAMYLCATSTRRERQPQHFGDGTRLSIL.

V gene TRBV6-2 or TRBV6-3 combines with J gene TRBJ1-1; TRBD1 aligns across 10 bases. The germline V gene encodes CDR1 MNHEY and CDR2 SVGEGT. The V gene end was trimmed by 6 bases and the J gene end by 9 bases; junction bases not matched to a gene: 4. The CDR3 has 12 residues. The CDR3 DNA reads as TGTGCCAGCAGGGAGGGACAGGGGAAAGCTTTCTTT. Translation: CASREGQGKAFF.

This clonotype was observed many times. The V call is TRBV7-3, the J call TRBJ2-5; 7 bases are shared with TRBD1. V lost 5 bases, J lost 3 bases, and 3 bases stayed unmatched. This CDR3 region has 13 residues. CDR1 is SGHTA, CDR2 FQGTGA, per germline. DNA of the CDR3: TGTGCCAGCAGCGACACAGGGGAAGAGACCCAGTACTTC. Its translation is CASSDTGEETQYF.

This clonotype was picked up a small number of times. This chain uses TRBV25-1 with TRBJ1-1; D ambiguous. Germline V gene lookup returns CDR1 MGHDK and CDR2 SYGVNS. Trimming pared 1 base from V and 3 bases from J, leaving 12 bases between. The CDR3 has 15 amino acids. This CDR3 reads CASSESPARYTEAFF. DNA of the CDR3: TGTGCCAGCAGTGAATCACCAGCGAGATACACTGAAGCTTTCTTT.

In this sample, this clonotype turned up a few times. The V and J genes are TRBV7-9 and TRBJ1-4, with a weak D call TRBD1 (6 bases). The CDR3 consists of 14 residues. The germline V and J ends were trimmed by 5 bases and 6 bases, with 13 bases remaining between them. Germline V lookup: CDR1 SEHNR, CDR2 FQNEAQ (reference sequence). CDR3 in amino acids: CASSPGAGDEKLFF. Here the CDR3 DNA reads TGTGCCAGCAGCCCGGGGGCAGGGGATGAAAAACTGTTTTTT.

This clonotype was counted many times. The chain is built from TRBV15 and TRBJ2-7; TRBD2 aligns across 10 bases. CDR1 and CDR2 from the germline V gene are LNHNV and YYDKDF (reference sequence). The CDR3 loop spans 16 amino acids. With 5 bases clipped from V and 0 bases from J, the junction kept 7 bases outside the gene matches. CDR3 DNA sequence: TGTGCCACCAGCCCCCGACTAGCGGGTGTCTCCTACGAGCAGTACTTC. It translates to CATSPRLAGVSYEQYF.